One sample yielded the 28 T cell receptor beta chains listed below, sequenced in a study of OX40 agonist ivuxolimab in advanced cancers. The assay was immunoSEQ multiplex PCR, and TCRdb's table has in-frame clones only and misses some. The table records tens of thousands of clones, over 80% of them present only once. Sequenced here: CD4+ or CD8+ T cells sorted from blood, sampled in a trial of the OX40 agonist ivuxolimab. Receptors originate from an adult with an advanced solid tumor such as melanoma, head and neck, liver or kidney cancer.

This clone was found once. J is TRBJ2-3 and V is TRBV7-2; D is undetermined. This CDR3 has 11 amino acids. Germline CDR1 is SGHTA and CDR2 is FQGNSA. V lost 4 bases to trimming and J lost 6 bases, with 5 bases between them. CDR3 nucleotide sequence: TGTGCCAGCAGCTACGGGGATACGCAGTATTTT. Amino acid sequence: CASSYGDTQYF.

This clone was seen only once. The chain couples TRBV18 to TRBJ1-1, with D possibly TRBD1 on 6 matching bases. Trimming cost V 3 bases and J 3 bases, with 14 bases left between them. The CDR3 is 15 residues long. Looked up from germline, CDR1 is KGHSH and CDR2 is LQKENI. The CDR3 DNA reads as TGTGCCAGCTCACCCCAACAGGGAGATGACACTGAAGCTTTCTTT. The encoded protein is CASSPQQGDDTEAFF.

The rearrangement links TRBV11-2 to TRBJ2-3; D may correspond to TRBD1 or TRBD2 (5 bases each). V lost 0 bases to trimming and J lost 8 bases, with 24 bases between them. The length of the CDR3 is 18 residues. Germline V gene sequence: CDR1 SGHAT, CDR2 FQNNGV. The CDR3 sequence is CASSLEAVYRLGRVTQYF. CDR3 nucleotides: TGTGCCAGCAGCTTAGAGGCGGTTTACAGGCTAGGGAGAGTTACGCAGTATTTT.

The rearrangement uses TRBV2 and TRBJ1-6; D remains unclear. Trimming removed 8 bases from V and 6 bases from J, with 11 bases in between. Germline loops: CDR1 SNHLY, CDR2 FYNNEI. CDR3 size: 13 residues. CDR3 protein: CASSQRFNSPLHF. As DNA, the CDR3 is TGTGCCAGCTCCCAGAGATTTAATTCACCCCTCCACTTT.

The chain uses TRBV5-1 and TRBJ2-3, with D perhaps matching TRBD2 (6 bases). This CDR3 contains 15 residues. Germline V gene lookup returns CDR1 SGHRS and CDR2 YFSETQ. Trimming removed 2 bases at V and 0 bases at J, with 10 bases between. CDR3 sequence reads: CASSFGGASTDTQYF. Written as DNA, the CDR3 is TGCGCCAGCAGCTTTGGCGGGGCCAGCACAGATACGCAGTATTTT.

The chain has TRBV2 and TRBJ1-2; 9 nucleotides match TRBD1. This CDR3 spans 12 amino acids. Germline V CDR1 and CDR2: SNHLY, FYNNEI. The junction had 2 bases not matched to a gene; V was cut back by 6 bases and J by 6 bases. This chain's CDR3 is CASRDRGDGYTF. In DNA, the CDR3 is TGTGCCAGCAGGGACAGGGGTGATGGCTACACCTTC. Full variable domain (outside the CDR3, taken from reference TRBV2 and TRBJ1-2): EPEVTQTPSHQVTQMGQEVILRCVPISNHLYFYWYRQILGQKVEFLVSFYNNEISEKSEIFDDQFSVERPDGSNFTLKIRSTKLEDSAMYFCASRDRGDGYTFGSGTRLTVV.

This chain uses TRBV28 with TRBJ2-7; 8 nucleotides align to TRBD1. CDR3 length: 15 amino acids. Trimming removed 6 bases from V and 6 bases from J; junction bases left unmatched: 13. Germline V gene lookup returns CDR1 MDHEN and CDR2 SYDVKM. CDR3 DNA sequence: TGTGCCAGCAGCTACTCGGACAGGGCGAAATTCGAGCAGTACTTC. The encoded protein is CASSYSDRAKFEQYF.

The chain uses TRBV28 and TRBJ2-7, with TRBD1 as a possible D gene (5 bases). V shed 3 bases and J shed 4 bases, with 16 bases lying between them. The CDR3 extends over 15 amino acids. The germline V gene encodes CDR1 MDHEN and CDR2 SYDVKM. CDR3 loop: CASSFPARARYEQYF. CDR3 nucleotides: TGTGCCAGCAGTTTCCCGGCCAGGGCGAGGTACGAGCAGTACTTC.

The gene calls are TRBV28 and TRBJ2-1; D not resolved. Looked up from germline, CDR1 is MDHEN and CDR2 is SYDVKM. This CDR3 has 15 amino acids. V lost 10 bases and J lost 0, with 16 bases in between. Here the CDR3 reads CATRPIDSSYNEQFF. The CDR3 nucleotides are TGTGCCACCAGGCCAATTGATAGCTCCTACAATGAGCAGTTCTTC.

The chain couples TRBV7-2 to TRBJ2-7, with 7 bases identical to TRBD1. Germline V gene lookup returns CDR1 SGHTA and CDR2 FQGNSA. The CDR3 loop spans 17 amino acids. The junction had 15 bases not matched to a gene; V was cut back by 2 bases and J by 5 bases. The CDR3 DNA reads TGTGCCAGCAGCTTATGGGCCGGCCTGACAGGGCCCCACGAGCAGTACTTC. Translating it yields CASSLWAGLTGPHEQYF.

The rearrangement joins TRBV6-1 to TRBJ2-5, with D perhaps matching TRBD1 (6 bases). The CDR3 runs 13 residues. Per germline, CDR1 MNHNS and CDR2 SASEGT. V was shortened by 4 bases and J by 2 bases, with 8 bases between the two germline ends. CDR3: CASSGTDQETQYF. The CDR3 nucleotides are TGTGCCAGCAGTGGGACAGATCAAGAGACCCAGTACTTC.

This clone rates as medium-sized. This chain connects TRBV10-1 to TRBJ1-1; D ambiguous. Trimming shortened V by 5 bases and J by 1 base, and 5 bases separated the two germline ends. This CDR3 spans 12 amino acids. Germline CDR1 reads WNHNN; CDR2 reads SYGVQD (reference sequence). In DNA, the CDR3 is TGCGCCAGCAGTTACAGGAACACTGAAGCTTTCTTT. It codes for CASSYRNTEAFF.

V usage is TRBV6-5 and J usage is TRBJ1-2; D remains ambiguous. V lost 0 bases and J 4 bases, leaving 12 bases between the germline ends. Germline V CDR1 and CDR2: MNHEY, SVGAGI. The CDR3 consists of 15 residues. The CDR3 nucleotides read TGTGCCAGCAGTTACTCGCGCGGACGGGCCTATGGCTACACCTTC. As protein: CASSYSRGRAYGYTF.

V and J are TRBV10-1 and TRBJ2-7; 11 bases are a match to TRBD1. CDR3 length: 15 amino acids. The germline V gene has CDR1 WNHNN and CDR2 SYGVQD (reference sequence). Unmatched junction bases numbered 5, after V lost 6 bases and J lost 1 base. This CDR3 is CASSPGQGASYEQYF. CDR3 sequence (DNA): TGCGCCAGCAGCCCTGGACAGGGGGCGTCCTACGAGCAGTACTTC.

This chain links TRBV19 with TRBJ1-1; D is unresolved. Germline V CDR1 and CDR2: LNHDA, SQIVND (reference sequence). V shed 0 bases and J shed 8 bases, with 7 bases lying between them. CDR3 length equals 12 residues. CDR3 loop: CASSIEGREAFF. In nucleotides, the CDR3 is TGTGCCAGTAGTATAGAGGGCAGGGAAGCTTTCTTT. The full variable domain, rest sourced from reference TRBV19 and TRBJ1-1, is DGGITQSPKYLFRKEGQNVTLSCEQNLNHDAMYWYRQDPGQGLRLIYYSQIVNDFQKGDIAEGYSVSREKKESFPLTVTSAQKNPTAFYLCASSIEGREAFFGQGTRLTVV.

The chain uses TRBV7-9 and TRBJ1-3; possible D gene TRBD1, 5 bases. CDR3 length: 13 amino acids. V lost 10 bases, J lost 2 bases, and 12 bases lay in between. Germline-derived CDR1 and CDR2 are SEHNR and FQNEAQ (reference sequence). The chain's CDR3 is CAISLGAGNTIYF. In nucleotides, the CDR3 is TGTGCCATCTCGTTAGGGGCTGGAAACACCATATATTTT.

This clone is a singleton in its sample. V is TRBV11-3 and J is TRBJ1-1; D not certain. This CDR3 comprises 13 residues. V shed 7 bases and J shed 3 bases, with 12 bases lying between them. CDR1 is SGHNT, CDR2 YENEEA, per germline. The CDR3 spells CASNFNGDTEAFF. In DNA, the CDR3 is TGTGCCAGCAACTTCAACGGGGACACTGAAGCTTTCTTT.

The rearrangement joins TRBV25-1 to TRBJ1-3; D not resolved. This CDR3 has 13 amino acids. V shed 5 bases and J shed 2 bases, with 7 bases lying between them. From germline, CDR1 is MGHDK and CDR2 SYGVNS. This chain's CDR3 is CASSRETGNTIYF. The CDR3 nucleotides are TGTGCCAGCAGTCGGGAGACTGGAAACACCATATATTTT.

The CDR3 nucleotides are TGTGCCAGCTCACGGTCTGGCAGAGGACAGCCCCAGCATTTT. Protein: CASSRSGRGQPQHF. The genes are TRBV18 and TRBJ1-5; no reliable D call. V lost 4 bases to trimming and J lost 7 bases, with 14 bases between them. The CDR3 totals 14 residues. Germline loops: CDR1 KGHSH, CDR2 LQKENI.

The chain joins TRBV11-2 to TRBJ2-3; tentative D call: TRBD2 (6 bases). The V end was cut by 2 bases, the J end by 2 bases, with 14 bases between. Germline CDR1 and CDR2: SGHAT and FQNNGV. The CDR3 has 16 residues. In nucleotides, the CDR3 is TGTGCCAGCAGCTTATGGCTACGGGGGATCACAGATACGCAGTATTTT. Amino acids: CASSLWLRGITDTQYF.

The chain is built from TRBV11-2 and TRBJ2-5; D may be TRBD1 (6 bases). Per the germline V gene, CDR1 is SGHAT and CDR2 is FQNNGV. V dropped 1 base and J dropped 1 base, with 13 bases sitting between them. This CDR3 contains 16 residues. CDR3 sequence: CASSLVHQGPQETQYF. As DNA, the CDR3 is TGTGCCAGCAGCTTAGTTCATCAGGGGCCCCAAGAGACCCAGTACTTC. Full variable domain (rest looked up from reference TRBV11-2 and TRBJ2-5): EAGVAQSPRYKIIEKRQSVAFWCNPISGHATLYWYQQILGQGPKLLIQFQNNGVVDDSQLPKDRFSAERLKGVDSTLKIQPAKLEDSAVYLCASSLVHQGPQETQYFGPGTRLLVL.

The chain uses TRBV10-3 and TRBJ1-4; 11 bases fit TRBD1. Looked up from germline, CDR1 is ENHRY and CDR2 is SYGVKD. The CDR3 totals 18 residues. J gave up 0 bases and V 4 bases, and 7 bases lay outside the gene matches. This CDR3 reads CAISANPGQGATNEKLFF. In nucleotides, the CDR3 is TGTGCCATCAGTGCTAATCCGGGACAGGGGGCAACTAATGAAAAACTGTTTTTT.

The chain couples TRBV28 to TRBJ1-5, with D hard to call. CDR1 MDHEN and CDR2 SYDVKM come from the germline V gene. With 7 bases removed from V and 2 bases from J, the gap between germline ends came to 12 bases. The CDR3 consists of 14 residues. CDR3 nucleotides: TGTGCCAGCACCACGGCGGACGGCAATCAGCCCCAGCATTTT. Its protein product is CASTTADGNQPQHF.

J is TRBJ2-1 and V is TRBV9; D may be TRBD2 (5 bases). Trimming took 0 bases from V and 6 from J, leaving 13 bases between them. Germline V gives CDR1 SGDLS, CDR2 YYNGEE. The CDR3 runs 15 residues. The CDR3 sequence: CASSVGSEDGNEQFF. The DNA of the CDR3 is TGTGCCAGCAGCGTAGGTAGCGAGGATGGCAATGAGCAGTTCTTC.

This chain links TRBV6-4 with TRBJ2-3; the D is unclear. Trimming took off 6 bases at V and 1 base at J, with 14 bases between the two ends. Germline CDR1 is MRHNA and CDR2 is SNTAGT. CDR3 length: 15 residues. CDR3 amino acids: CASRRLAAGTDTQYF. The CDR3 DNA follows: TGTGCCAGCAGGAGACTGGCGGCGGGCACAGATACGCAGTATTTT.

The chain is built from TRBV4-2 and TRBJ2-1; 16 bases agree with TRBD2. Trimming removed 0 bases from V and 9 bases from J; junction bases left unmatched: 8. The CDR3 is 18 residues long. Germline-derived CDR1 and CDR2 are LGHNA and YNFKEQ. The CDR3 bases are TGTGCCAGCAGCCAAGATCGGGGGACTAGCGGGAGGGCCGCTGAGCAGTTCTTC. Its translation: CASSQDRGTSGRAAEQFF.

This clone was observed a single time. The genes are TRBV20-1 and TRBJ2-1; weak D call: TRBD2 (5 bases). Between the trimmed V and J ends, which lost 3 bases and 9 bases, there was a span of 9 bases. Germline V gene lookup returns CDR1 DFQATT and CDR2 SNEGSKA (reference sequence). The CDR3 length is 11 residues. In DNA, the CDR3 is TGCAGTGCTAGCCTGGAGGTTGAGCAGTTCTTC. Translation: CSASLEVEQFF.

J is TRBJ2-7 and V is TRBV4-1, with D tentatively TRBD2 (6 bases). Trimming removed 0 bases at V and 3 bases at J, with 15 bases between. CDR1 is MGHRA, CDR2 YSYEKL, per germline. CDR3 length: 16 amino acids. The CDR3 nucleotides read TGCGCCAGCAGCCAAGACTCCTCGCGGGGATACTACGAGCAGTACTTC. This encodes CASSQDSSRGYYEQYF.